This passage covers 7 T cell receptor beta chains from one sample sequenced in a study of post-analysis software for immune sequencing data. Broader study findings: Patients used roughly five TRBV segments, including TRBV5-6, TRBV5-1 and TRBV20-1, more often than controls.

Unique-molecular-identifier-tagged TCR beta cDNA libraries were used. Each CDR3 protein gets one entry after TCRdb re-called the PCR reads with MiXCR. Here the sample spans around 700,000 distinct CDR3 sequences, about 60% being singletons. No cognate antigen is known for these TCRs. Specimen: blood. The receptors derive from a girl under 10 years old with multiple sclerosis.

The J gene is TRBJ2-3, the V gene TRBV24-1, with D hard to call. Trimming shortened V by 3 bases and J by 0 bases, and 3 bases separated the two germline ends. The CDR3 has 13 residues. Germline V gene lookup returns CDR1 KGHDR and CDR2 SFDVKD. The CDR3 region has the DNA TGTGCCACCAGTGATCCTAGCACAGATACGCAGTATTTT. Its protein is CATSDPSTDTQYF.

The chain carries TRBV5-1 and TRBJ1-1; 11 positions agree with TRBD1. With 7 bases clipped from V and 1 base from J, the junction kept 9 bases outside the gene matches. CDR3 length: 16 residues. CDR1 is SGHRS, CDR2 YFSETQ, per germline. CDR3 sequence: CASYLGTGGTNTEAFF. As DNA, the CDR3 is TGCGCCAGCTACCTAGGGACAGGGGGTACGAACACTGAAGCTTTCTTT.

This clonotype turned up a few times. This chain connects TRBV19 to TRBJ2-4; D ambiguous. The last part of the DNA fits TRBJ2-7 better; the J call may be wrong. This CDR3 contains 13 residues. The V gene's germline CDR1 is LNHDA and CDR2 SQIVND (reference sequence). The CDR3 coding sequence is TGTGCCAGTAGTACCTCGCCAGGCGGCGAGCAGTACTTC. Amino acid sequence: CASSTSPGGEQYF.

The chain is built from TRBV12-3 or TRBV12-4 and TRBJ2-1; TRBD2 agrees at 11 bases. The CDR3 totals 15 residues. Losses at the gene ends were 6 bases for V and 8 bases for J; bases not matched to a gene: 9. The CDR3 loop reads CASRISGGARDEQFF. Written as DNA, the CDR3 is TGTGCCAGCAGGATTAGCGGGGGGGCCAGGGATGAGCAGTTCTTC.

This clonotype was picked up a small number of times. The chain carries TRBV27 and TRBJ2-1, with 11 bases aligning to TRBD1. The CDR3 is 16 amino acids. V lost 0 bases, J lost 9 bases, and 7 bases stayed unmatched. Germline CDR1 and CDR2: MNHEY and SMNVEV (reference sequence). CDR3 nucleotide sequence: TGTGCCAGCAGTTTATCAGCGGGACAGGGGGAAGGTGAGCAGTTCTTC. It is translated as CASSLSAGQGEGEQFF.

This sequence joins TRBV10-3 and TRBJ2-7; 9 bases align to TRBD1. Looked up from germline, CDR1 is ENHRY and CDR2 is SYGVKD. CDR3 length: 17 amino acids. Trimming removed 5 bases from V and 5 bases from J; junction bases left unmatched: 16. The CDR3 nucleotides read TGTGCCATCAGTCCCGAGGCCGGGACAGGGAATTGGCACGAGCAGTACTTC. This translates into CAISPEAGTGNWHEQYF.

The rearrangement links TRBV12-3 or TRBV12-4 to TRBJ2-7; either TRBD1 or TRBD2 may supply D (5 bases each). The CDR3 loop spans 15 amino acids. V dropped 1 base and J dropped 1 base, with 11 bases sitting between them. The CDR3 loop is CASSLEGDSSYEQYF. The DNA for the CDR3 is TGTGCCAGCAGTTTAGAGGGAGACAGTTCCTACGAGCAGTACTTC.